These 26 T cell receptor beta chains originate from one sample sequenced in a study of cytomegalovirus exposure and HLA in healthy donors. 60 Vbeta and 13 Jbeta primers were used in PCR. Profiling relied on immunoSEQ multiplex PCR, and the TCRdb table lists in-frame clones only, not all of them. This sample yields 150,000 to 200,000 clones, of which roughly 74% are seen a single time; around 8.3% belongs to the top ten. The sample consisted of PBMCs. The origin of the receptors is a woman aged 35 to 49 in good health and CMV-seropositive.

The rearrangement joins TRBV14 to TRBJ2-3, with D maybe TRBD2 (6 bases). Germline loops: CDR1 SGHDN, CDR2 FVKESK. V was pared by 1 base and J by 4 bases, with 15 bases between. The CDR3 consists of 16 residues. CDR3 residues: CASSQVVREPPDTQYF. Written as DNA, the CDR3 is TGTGCCAGCAGCCAAGTAGTCCGGGAGCCACCAGATACGCAGTATTTT. The variable domain in full, completed from reference TRBV14 and TRBJ2-3, reads EAGVTQFPSHSVIEKGQTVTLRCDPISGHDNLYWYRRVMGKEIKFLLHFVKESKQDESGMPNNRFLAERTGGTYSTLKVQPAELEDSGVYFCASSQVVREPPDTQYFGPGTRLTVL.

The chain carries TRBV21-1 and TRBJ2-6; the DNA was not used to check the table's D call, TRBD1. TRBV21-1 is marked as a pseudogene. CDR3 length: 18 residues. This CDR3 reads CASSPRTDRGSGANVLTF. For the CDR3, the DNA is TGTGCCAGCAGCCCAAGGACAGATCGCGGCTCTGGGGCCAACGTCCTGACTTTC.

This chain links TRBV5-1 with TRBJ1-4; no clear D gene. Trimming left V 0 bases short and J 8 bases short, with 17 bases between. Germline loops: CDR1 SGHRS, CDR2 YFSETQ. The CDR3 totals 16 residues. CDR3 DNA: TGCGCCAGCAGCTTGGATCTGGGTGGAGTTGGGGAAAAACTGTTTTTT. This gives the protein CASSLDLGGVGEKLFF.

A few counts support this clone. The gene calls are TRBV19 and TRBJ1-6; TRBD1 aligns across 8 bases. The trim removed 5 bases at V and 7 bases at J, leaving 10 bases unmatched. The CDR3 has 16 residues. The germline V gene encodes CDR1 LNHDA and CDR2 SQIVND (reference sequence). CDR3 residues: CASSGRGQLLNSPLHF. The CDR3 nucleotides are TGTGCCAGTAGTGGCAGGGGGCAACTGCTAAATTCACCCCTCCACTTT.

V and J are TRBV9 and TRBJ2-2, with D unclear. CDR3 length equals 15 residues. The V gene lost 5 bases and the J gene lost 0 bases, with 11 bases spanning the gap. CDR1 is SGDLS and CDR2 is YYNGEE in the germline V gene. The CDR3 reads CASSDRVANTGELFF. CDR3 DNA: TGTGCCAGCAGTGACCGGGTCGCGAACACCGGGGAGCTGTTTTTT.

The rearrangement links TRBV6-1 to TRBJ2-1, with 8 bases fitting TRBD2. Germline CDR1 is MNHNS and CDR2 is SASEGT. This CDR3 contains 14 residues. The V segment lost 7 bases and the J segment 4 bases; nucleotides outside the gene matches: 6. CDR3 sequence (DNA): TGTGCCAGCAAGCGGGGCGGGAGGTACAATGAGCAGTTCTTC. Translation: CASKRGGRYNEQFF.

A single count supports this clone. V gene TRBV7-2 combines with J gene TRBJ2-7; 11 bases line up with TRBD2. The CDR3 sequence is 15 residues long. J was trimmed by 3 bases and V by 5 bases; bases with no gene match: 6. Germline V gives CDR1 SGHTA, CDR2 FQGNSA. CDR3 sequence reads: CASSQLAGVGYEQYF. The CDR3 region has the DNA TGTGCCAGCAGCCAACTAGCGGGGGTGGGCTACGAGCAGTACTTC.

In its sample, this clone was seen a few times. V gene TRBV19 combines with J gene TRBJ2-3, with 7 bases lining up with TRBD2. Germline assignment: CDR1 LNHDA and CDR2 SQIVND (reference sequence). V was pared by 1 base and J by 6 bases, with 4 bases of the junction left unmatched. The CDR3 loop spans 14 amino acids. In nucleotides, the CDR3 is TGTGCCAGTAGTATAGCGGGGGGAACGGATACGCAGTATTTT. As protein: CASSIAGGTDTQYF.

This sequence joins TRBV2 and TRBJ2-2; D possibly corresponds to TRBD2 (5 bases). This CDR3 is 15 amino acids long. The germline V gene has CDR1 SNHLY and CDR2 FYNNEI. Trimming stripped 8 bases from V and 0 bases from J, with 13 bases between. The CDR3 spells CASVWAGPNTGELFF. DNA for the CDR3: TGTGCCAGCGTGTGGGCGGGCCCGAACACCGGGGAGCTGTTTTTT.

Remarks on this clone: Within the sample, other DNA sequences also encode this same CDR3. The chain recombines TRBV7-2 with TRBJ2-3; 7 bases are shared with TRBD2. The CDR3 sequence is 14 residues long. Per the germline V gene, CDR1 is SGHTA and CDR2 is FQGNSA. Trimming took 5 bases from V and 4 from J; bases not matched to a gene: 6. The CDR3 coding sequence is TGTGCCAGCAGCCTCCGACTAGCCCCAGATACGCAGTATTTT. It is translated as CASSLRLAPDTQYF.

The table lists this clone with a few counts. The chain carries TRBV28 and TRBJ1-1, with D tentatively TRBD1 (5 bases). Per the germline V gene, CDR1 is MDHEN and CDR2 is SYDVKM. The CDR3 length is 17 residues. V dropped 2 bases and J dropped 6 bases, with 22 bases sitting between them. This CDR3 reads CASSLGGSIRSMSEAFF. DNA of the CDR3: TGTGCCAGCAGTTTAGGGGGGTCTATCCGGTCAATGTCTGAAGCTTTCTTT.

The chain combines TRBV30 with TRBJ1-5; no definite D call. The CDR3 has 14 amino acids. V lost 0 bases and J 3 bases, leaving 9 bases between the germline ends. CDR1 and CDR2 (germline): GTSNPN, SVGIG (reference sequence). The CDR3 here is CAWSVGGTNQPQHF. In DNA form, the CDR3 reads TGTGCCTGGAGTGTCGGCGGAACCAATCAGCCCCAGCATTTT.

The DNA of the CDR3 is TGTGCCAGCAGTCTGCCAGGGCACACTGAAGCTTTCTTT. Translating it yields CASSLPGHTEAFF. The chain combines TRBV25-1 with TRBJ1-1, with D perhaps TRBD1 (5 bases). Germline CDR1 is MGHDK and CDR2 is SYGVNS. The CDR3 has 13 amino acids. V shed 5 bases and J shed 3 bases, with 10 bases lying between them.

This clone showed up just once. The chain is built from TRBV6-5 and TRBJ2-7; the match to TRBD1 covers 8 bases. CDR3 length: 14 residues. The germline V gene encodes CDR1 MNHEY and CDR2 SVGAGI. The V gene end was trimmed by 6 bases and the J gene end by 3 bases; junction bases not matched to a gene: 7. As DNA, the CDR3 is TGTGCCAGCAGACCCCGGACAGGGAGCTACGAGCAGTACTTC. Protein product: CASRPRTGSYEQYF.

The V call is TRBV19, the J call TRBJ1-1, with D hard to call. The CDR3 extends over 13 amino acids. Germline V gene data show CDR1 as LNHDA and CDR2 as SQIVND (reference sequence). The V end was cut by 2 bases, the J end by 0 bases, with 4 bases between. The CDR3 DNA reads as TGTGCCAGTAGTATACGGGTGAACACTGAAGCTTTCTTT. This translates into CASSIRVNTEAFF.

The CDR3, as DNA: TGTGCCAGCTCACTGATGGGAGGGGAAAATTCACCCCTCCACTTT. Protein product: CASSLMGGENSPLHF. The rearrangement joins TRBV18 to TRBJ1-6; D perhaps matches TRBD1 (5 bases). The germline V and J ends were trimmed by 4 bases and 7 bases, with 14 bases remaining between them. Germline loops: CDR1 KGHSH, CDR2 LQKENI. CDR3 size: 15 residues.

This clone was picked up a small number of times. The chain combines TRBV28 with TRBJ1-2; D might be TRBD1 (5 bases). CDR1 and CDR2 (germline): MDHEN, SYDVKM. CDR3 length equals 15 residues. V lost 3 bases, J lost 8 bases, and 19 bases lay in between. CDR3: CASSFRGRAGEGYTF. The CDR3 nucleotides read TGTGCCAGCAGTTTTAGAGGCAGGGCAGGCGAGGGCTACACCTTC.

The gene calls are TRBV2 and TRBJ1-1; D is unresolved. CDR1 and CDR2 from the germline V gene are SNHLY and FYNNEI. This CDR3 has 12 amino acids. V lost 4 bases to trimming and J lost 8 bases, with 11 bases between them. The CDR3 DNA reads as TGTGCCAGCAGTGTGGCCGTGGAGGAAGCTTTCTTT. Amino acid sequence: CASSVAVEEAFF.

This chain joins TRBV4-1 and TRBJ2-1; D not certain. The CDR3 contains 17 residues. In germline, CDR1 is MGHRA, CDR2 YSYEKL. V shed 4 bases and J shed 1 base, with 17 bases lying between them. CDR3 bases: TGCGCCAGCAGCCCCACCGTCCCAGGCGCTTCCTACAATGAGCAGTTCTTC. Protein: CASSPTVPGASYNEQFF.

The chain joins TRBV19 to TRBJ2-4; 9 bases match TRBD2. Germline V gene lookup returns CDR1 LNHDA and CDR2 SQIVND (reference sequence). The V segment lost 2 bases and the J segment 3 bases; nucleotides outside the gene matches: 8. The CDR3 loop spans 17 amino acids. CDR3 residues: CASSIIGSGRIKNIQYF. CDR3 coding DNA: TGTGCCAGTAGTATAATTGGTAGCGGGAGAATCAAAAACATTCAGTACTTC.

The J gene is TRBJ1-3, the V gene TRBV7-9; perhaps TRBD1 as D (6 bases). Germline-derived CDR1 and CDR2 are SEHNR and FQNEAQ (reference sequence). The CDR3 runs to 13 residues. V was clipped by 5 bases and J by 8 bases, with 13 bases between them. This chain's CDR3 is CASSRRQVDTIYF. DNA of the CDR3: TGTGCCAGCAGCCGAAGACAGGTTGACACCATATATTTT.

This clone was seen only a few times. The chain is built from TRBV19 and TRBJ1-2; possible D gene TRBD1, 5 bases. The CDR3 loop spans 15 amino acids. Trimming took 7 bases from V and 4 from J, leaving 19 bases between them. Germline V CDR1 and CDR2: LNHDA, SQIVND (reference sequence). The CDR3, as DNA: TGTGCCAGTAAGATCCAGGGCGCCTTTGTCTATGGCTACACCTTC. It encodes CASKIQGAFVYGYTF. The whole variable domain, filled in from reference TRBV19 and TRBJ1-2, reads DGGITQSPKYLFRKEGQNVTLSCEQNLNHDAMYWYRQDPGQGLRLIYYSQIVNDFQKGDIAEGYSVSREKKESFPLTVTSAQKNPTAFYLCASKIQGAFVYGYTFGSGTRLTVV.

This chain joins TRBV18 and TRBJ2-1; 10 bases are shared with TRBD2. Per the germline V gene, CDR1 is KGHSH and CDR2 is LQKENI. J lost 3 bases, V lost 8 bases, and 4 bases had no gene match. The CDR3 runs 14 residues. CDR3 region: CASRPSGSYNEQFF. CDR3 DNA sequence: TGTGCCAGCCGTCCTAGCGGGAGCTACAATGAGCAGTTCTTC.

This chain joins TRBV2 and TRBJ2-1; D is undetermined. Germline CDR1 reads SNHLY; CDR2 reads FYNNEI. V was cut by 6 bases and J by 4 bases, with 7 bases left in between. The CDR3 is 12 amino acids. For the CDR3, the DNA is TGTGCCAGCAGGGAACAGTACAATGAGCAGTTCTTC. Its translation: CASREQYNEQFF.

The sample holds one count of this clone. The chain recombines TRBV28 with TRBJ2-2; weak D call: TRBD2 (6 bases). This CDR3 is 14 amino acids long. Trimming shortened V by 6 bases and J by 0 bases, and 8 bases separated the two germline ends. In germline, CDR1 is MDHEN, CDR2 SYDVKM. The CDR3 DNA sequence: TGTGCCAGCAGGGCGGGGACGAACACCGGGGAGCTGTTTTTT. This codes for CASRAGTNTGELFF.

V usage is TRBV30 and J usage is TRBJ2-5; 9 bases fit TRBD1. The CDR3 totals 14 residues. Per germline, CDR1 GTSNPN and CDR2 SVGIG (reference sequence). J lost 7 bases, V lost 0 bases, and 6 bases had no gene match. CDR3 DNA sequence: TGTGCCTGGAGTGTACAGGGGGCTGGCGGGACCCAGTACTTC. It codes for CAWSVQGAGGTQYF.